These 6 T cell receptor beta chains were sequenced from one sample in a study of blood T cell repertoires in COVID-19. The protocol was immunoSEQ multiplex PCR, while the TCRdb copy is restricted to in-frame clones and leaves out a portion. The table has 200,000 to 250,000 clones, around 84% seen once. The material sequenced was peripheral blood. These TCRs come from a woman in her thirties or forties who had recovered from COVID-19.

This clone is a singleton in its sample. The genes are TRBV10-3 and TRBJ2-7, with D unclear. Germline CDR1 and CDR2: ENHRY and SYGVKD. CDR3 size: 15 residues. Trimming pared 6 bases from V and 3 bases from J, leaving 18 bases between. CDR3 in DNA: TGTGCCATCAGCGCAGAGGCCTTTCCCTTCTACGAGCAGTACTTC. It specifies CAISAEAFPFYEQYF.

This clone was seen only a few times. The chain uses TRBV6-4 and TRBJ2-7; 11 bases align to TRBD1. In germline, CDR1 is MRHNA, CDR2 SNTAGT. The CDR3 is 19 amino acids. V shed 5 bases, J shed 9 bases, and the junction held 24 bases outside the gene matches. The CDR3 nucleotides are TGTGCCAGCAGTCAAACCGCTCCTAGGACAGGGGGCCTTGCAATCGGGCAGTACTTC. It encodes CASSQTAPRTGGLAIGQYF.

V is TRBV27 and J is TRBJ2-4; TRBD1 matches 7 bases. Germline CDR1 is MNHEY and CDR2 is SMNVEV (reference sequence). CDR3 size: 15 residues. V trimming: 4 bases; J trimming: 3 bases; junction bases outside the gene matches: 6. The CDR3 is CASSWTGEVKNIQYF. The CDR3 DNA reads TGTGCCAGCAGTTGGACAGGCGAAGTCAAAAACATTCAGTACTTC.

The CDR3 DNA reads TGTGCCAGCAGCTCTATCGGACAGGGAAGTACTTTCTTT. Its translation is CASSSIGQGSTFF. The chain employs TRBV11-2 and TRBJ1-1; TRBD1 matches 8 bases. CDR1 and CDR2 from the germline V gene are SGHAT and FQNNGV. V was clipped by 4 bases and J by 12 bases; unmatched bases: 10. The CDR3 has 13 residues. Together with reference TRBV11-2 and TRBJ1-1, the CDR3 gives the full variable domain: EAGVAQSPRYKIIEKRQSVAFWCNPISGHATLYWYQQILGQGPKLLIQFQNNGVVDDSQLPKDRFSAERLKGVDSTLKIQPAKLEDSAVYLCASSSIGQGSTFFGQGTRLTVV.

The V call is TRBV12-2, the J call TRBJ2-3; the table names TRBD2, a call not compared with the DNA. TRBV12-2 is given as a pseudogene. The CDR3 consists of 21 residues. In nucleotides, the CDR3 is TGTGCAAGTCGCGTTAAACCCCTTCGGCTAGCGGGGCGATTTGAAACAGATACGCAGTATTTT. It translates to CASRVKPLRLAGRFETDTQYF.

The chain employs TRBV6-1 and TRBJ2-5; D may be TRBD2 (6 bases). This CDR3 contains 14 residues. Trimming removed 3 bases at V and 4 bases at J, with 12 bases between. The germline gives CDR1 MNHNS, CDR2 SASEGT. As DNA, the CDR3 is TGTGCCAGCAGTGAGATGGGGGGAGGAGAGACCCAGTACTTC. Amino acids: CASSEMGGGETQYF.